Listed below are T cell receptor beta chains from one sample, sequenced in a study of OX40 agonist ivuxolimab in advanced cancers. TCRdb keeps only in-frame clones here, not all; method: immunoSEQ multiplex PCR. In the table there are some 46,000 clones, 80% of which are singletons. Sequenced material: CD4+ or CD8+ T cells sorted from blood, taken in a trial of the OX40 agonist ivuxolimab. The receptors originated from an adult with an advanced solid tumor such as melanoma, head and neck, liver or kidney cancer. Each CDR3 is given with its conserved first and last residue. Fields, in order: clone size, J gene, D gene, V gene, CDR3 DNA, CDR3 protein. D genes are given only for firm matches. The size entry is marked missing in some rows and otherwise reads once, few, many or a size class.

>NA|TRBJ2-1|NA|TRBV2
TGTGCCAGCAAAACACGGGTTAGGGACAATGAGCAGTTCTTC
CASKTRVRDNEQFF
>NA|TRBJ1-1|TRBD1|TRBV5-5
TGTGCCAGCAGCCCGGGTGGACAGGCGAACACTGAAGCTTTCTTT
CASSPGGQANTEAFF
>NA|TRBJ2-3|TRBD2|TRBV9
TGTGCCAGCAGCGTAGGCGGCGGGAGGCCAGATACGCAGTATTTT
CASSVGGGRPDTQYF
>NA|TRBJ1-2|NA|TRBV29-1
TGCAGCGTTGAAGCCCACTCGACAGTTCGAGATGATGGCTACACCTTC
CSVEAHSTVRDDGYTF
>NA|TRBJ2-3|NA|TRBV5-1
TGCGCCAGCAGCTCCCGGACAGATACGCAGTATTTT
CASSSRTDTQYF
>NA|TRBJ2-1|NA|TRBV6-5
TGTGCCAGCAGTCCGGGGGGCACGACTGGGTTCTTC
CASSPGGTTGFF
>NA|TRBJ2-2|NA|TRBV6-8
TGTGCCAGCAGTCCGCGGGATTGGCAACGCGGGGAGCTGTTTTTT
CASSPRDWQRGELFF
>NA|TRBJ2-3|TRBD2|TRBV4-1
TGCGCCAGCAGCCAACTTGGGACTAGAAAGGGTGGTAATACGCAGTATTTT
CASSQLGTRKGGNTQYF
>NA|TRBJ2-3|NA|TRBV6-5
TGTGCCAGCAGGGACCCCGGCCCGACAGATACGCAGTATTTT
CASRDPGPTDTQYF
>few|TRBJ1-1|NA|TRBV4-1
TGCGCCAGCAGCCAAGATCCTTGGCAGGGTGGGACTGAAGCTTTCTTT
CASSQDPWQGGTEAFF
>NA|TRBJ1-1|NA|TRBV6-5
TGTGCCACCTCGTCCCCGCCGGGGAACACTGAAGCTTTCTTT
CATSSPPGNTEAFF
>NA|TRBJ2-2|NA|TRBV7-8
TGTGCCAGCAGCCCTAGGTCCTTAGAGCTGTTTTTT
CASSPRSLELFF
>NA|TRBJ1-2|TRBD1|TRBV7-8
TGTGCCAGCAGCTTAGTCATTAGACAGGGCATTAACTATGGCTACACCTTC
CASSLVIRQGINYGYTF
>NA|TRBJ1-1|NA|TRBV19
TGTGCCTCCACGGAGAACACTGAAGCTTTCTTT
CASTENTEAFF
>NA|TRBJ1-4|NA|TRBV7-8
TGTGCCAGCAGCCGAGGAGGGGCAGGAACAACTAATGAAAAACTGTTTTTT
CASSRGGAGTTNEKLFF
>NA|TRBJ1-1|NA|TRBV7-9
TGTGCCAGCGGGCCGAACACTGAAGCTTTCTTT
CASGPNTEAFF
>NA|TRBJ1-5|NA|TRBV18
TGTGCCAGCTCACCCCCGGGGATGAGGAATCAGCCCCAGCATTTT
CASSPPGMRNQPQHF
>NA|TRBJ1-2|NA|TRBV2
TGTGCCAGCAGTATCTCGGGGGGCTATGGCTACACCTTC
CASSISGGYGYTF
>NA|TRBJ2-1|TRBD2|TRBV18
TGTGCCAGCTCACTTGCCCCTAGCGGGAGCTTCCCAGGCGAGCAGTTCTTC
CASSLAPSGSFPGEQFF
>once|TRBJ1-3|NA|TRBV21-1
TGTGCCAGCAGCAAAGATGACAGGGGGCTCGCCGGAAACACCATATATTTT
CASSKDDRGLAGNTIYF
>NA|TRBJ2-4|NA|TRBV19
TGTGCCAGTAGTATAGAGGGGGGAAACAAAAACATTCAGTACTTC
CASSIEGGNKNIQYF
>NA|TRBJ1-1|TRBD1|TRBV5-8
TGTGCCAGCAGCAAAGGACAGGGCACTGAAGCTTTCTTT
CASSKGQGTEAFF
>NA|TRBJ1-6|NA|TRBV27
TGTGCCAGCAGTTTATCCGGGGGCATATATTCACCCCTCCACTTT
CASSLSGGIYSPLHF
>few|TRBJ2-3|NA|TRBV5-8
TGTGCCAGCAGCCCTCTAGCGCTAAGCACAGATACGCAGTATTTT
CASSPLALSTDTQYF
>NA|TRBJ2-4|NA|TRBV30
TGTGCCTGGAGTGTACCGACAGGACTAGCCAAAAACATTCAGTACTTC
CAWSVPTGLAKNIQYF
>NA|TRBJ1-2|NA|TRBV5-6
TGTGCCAGCAGCTTACAGGGCTTAGGCTACACCTTC
CASSLQGLGYTF
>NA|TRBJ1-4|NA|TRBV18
TGTGCCAGCTCGAAAGGAGTGGCTAATGAAAAACTGTTTTTT
CASSKGVANEKLFF
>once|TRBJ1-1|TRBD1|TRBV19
TGTGCCAGTAGACAGGGGGCATGGAGCACTGAAGCTTTCTTT
CASRQGAWSTEAFF
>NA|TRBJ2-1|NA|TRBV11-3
TGTGCCAGCAGCTTAGAGCAGACAAACAATGAGCAGTTCTTC
CASSLEQTNNEQFF
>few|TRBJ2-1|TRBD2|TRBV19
TGTGCCAGTAGTAGGGGAGATAGCGGGAAGAATGAGCAGTTCTTC
CASSRGDSGKNEQFF
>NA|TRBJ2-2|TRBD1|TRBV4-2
TGTGCCAGCAGCCAACGACAGGGGACCGGGGAGCTGTTTTTT
CASSQRQGTGELFF
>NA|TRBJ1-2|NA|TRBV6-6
TGTGCCAGCAGTTACTCGAGGACGGATGGCTACACCTTC
CASSYSRTDGYTF
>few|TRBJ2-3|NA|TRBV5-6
TGTGCCAGCAGCACTTGGTCCACAGATACGCAGTATTTT
CASSTWSTDTQYF
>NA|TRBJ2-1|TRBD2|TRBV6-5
TGTGCCAGCAGTTACCAGCGGGGACCCAATGAGCAGTTCTTC
CASSYQRGPNEQFF
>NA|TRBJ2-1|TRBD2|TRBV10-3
TGTGCCATCAGTGAGTCTTTTGCGGGAGGAGGTGAGCAGTTCTTC
CAISESFAGGGEQFF
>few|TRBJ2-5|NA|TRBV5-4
TGTGCCAGCAGCTTGGGACAGGCCCAAGAGACCCAGTACTTC
CASSLGQAQETQYF
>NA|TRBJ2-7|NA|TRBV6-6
TGTGCCAGCAGTTACCTCTCGGCCGAGCAGTACTTC
CASSYLSAEQYF
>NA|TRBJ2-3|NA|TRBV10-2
TGCGCCAGCTCTTTACCCACAGATACGCAGTATTTT
CASSLPTDTQYF
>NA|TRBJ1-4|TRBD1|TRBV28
TGTGCCAGCAGTTCGACGGACAGGGGTCGCGCTAATGAAAAACTGTTTTTT
CASSSTDRGRANEKLFF
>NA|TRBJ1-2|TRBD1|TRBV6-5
TGTGCCAGCGGGGGTCAAGGGACAGGGGAACATGGCTACACCTTC
CASGGQGTGEHGYTF
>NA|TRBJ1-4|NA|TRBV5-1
TGCGCCAGCAGCTTGGAAAGGGGGGTTGAAAAACTGTTTTTT
CASSLERGVEKLFF
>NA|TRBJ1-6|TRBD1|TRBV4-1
TGCGCCAGCAGCCTGGACAGGGGTGGTTCACCCCTCCACTTT
CASSLDRGGSPLHF